These 30 T cell receptor beta chains were all obtained from the same sample, sequenced in a study of blood T cells in healthy people across ages. Next came a second PCR, run for about 7 to 12 cycles, which used a sample-barcoded 5' primer along with a J-beta primer mix. TCRdb fed the 5' RACE reads into MiXCR, producing one record per CDR3 protein. The table shows about 1.1 million distinct CDR3 sequences, with around two fifths occurring only once. Material for sequencing was blood. These receptors were collected from a young man in good health.

The rearrangement joins TRBV4-3 to TRBJ2-7; a weak D match, TRBD2 (5 bases). Germline V gene sequence: CDR1 LGHNA, CDR2 YSLEER. The CDR3 consists of 17 residues. Trimming removed 1 base from V and 4 bases from J, with 20 bases in between. CDR3 coding DNA: TGCGCCAGCAGCCAAGTCGGGGAAGGGCGCGGTATGTACGAGCAGTACTTC. Its translation is CASSQVGEGRGMYEQYF.

The gene calls are TRBV20-1 and TRBJ1-1, with D maybe TRBD1 (6 bases). The CDR3 runs to 13 residues. V lost 4 bases and J 4 bases, leaving 13 bases between the germline ends. Germline V gives CDR1 DFQATT, CDR2 SNEGSKA (reference sequence). CDR3 nucleotides: TGCAGTGCTACCGACAGGTGGGGCACTGAAGCTTTCTTT. Protein product: CSATDRWGTEAFF.

The rearrangement joins TRBV12-3 or TRBV12-4 to TRBJ1-5, with D possibly matching TRBD1 (5 bases). The V end lost 5 bases, the J end lost 1 base, and 12 bases lay between the germline ends. The CDR3 spans 15 residues. CDR3 sequence reads: CASSTMDISNQPQHF. The CDR3 DNA reads as TGTGCCAGCAGTACTATGGACATAAGCAATCAGCCCCAGCATTTT.

The CDR3 here is CASSQEGGHYNEQFF. CDR3 bases: TGCGCCAGCAGCCAAGAGGGGGGACACTACAATGAGCAGTTCTTC. The rearrangement links TRBV4-3 to TRBJ2-1, with D perhaps being TRBD1 or TRBD2 (6 bases each). Trimming removed 0 bases at V and 3 bases at J, with 9 bases between. CDR3 size: 15 residues. CDR1 is LGHNA and CDR2 is YSLEER in the germline V gene.

This clonotype was detected a few times. The rearrangement uses TRBV4-1 and TRBJ2-7; 9 bases align to TRBD1. CDR1 MGHRA and CDR2 YSYEKL come from the germline V gene. With V trimmed by 3 bases and J by 2 bases, 5 bases remained unmatched. The length of the CDR3 is 15 residues. DNA for the CDR3: TGCGCCAGCAGCCATCCCGGGACAGGGACCTACGAGCAGTACTTC. This sequence encodes CASSHPGTGTYEQYF.

This clonotype was seen repeatedly, ten times or more. The chain couples TRBV29-1 to TRBJ1-4, with 8 bases identical to TRBD1. J lost 8 bases, V lost 7 bases, and 12 bases had no gene match. CDR3 length equals 14 residues. Germline CDR1 SQVTM, CDR2 ANQGSEA. The DNA for the CDR3 is TGCAGCGGGACCCTAGGACAGGGCTCGGAAAAACTGTTTTTT. It is translated as CSGTLGQGSEKLFF. The full variable domain, completed using reference TRBV29-1 and TRBJ1-4, is SAVISQKPSRDICQRGTSLTIQCQVDSQVTMMFWYRQQPGQSLTLIATANQGSEATYESGFVIDKFPISRPNLTFSTLTVSNMSPEDSSIYLCSGTLGQGSEKLFFGSGTQLSVL.

The rearrangement uses TRBV4-2 and TRBJ2-3; D is undetermined. Germline values: CDR1 LGHNA, CDR2 YNFKEQ. The CDR3 extends over 17 amino acids. Trimming took off 2 bases at V and 0 bases at J, with 15 bases between the two ends. The CDR3 is CASSQNQRSQSTDTQYF. The DNA for the CDR3 is TGTGCCAGCAGCCAAAATCAACGATCCCAAAGCACAGATACGCAGTATTTT.

This clonotype has only a few counts. The chain combines TRBV27 with TRBJ2-2; D call uncertain. V was clipped by 4 bases and J by 14 bases, with 23 bases between them. The CDR3 extends over 15 amino acids. Germline values: CDR1 MNHEY, CDR2 SMNVEV (reference sequence). CDR3 residues: CASSSSVLAAAGLFF. CDR3 nucleotide sequence: TGTGCCAGCAGTTCCTCCGTCCTTGCGGCGGCTGGACTGTTTTTT.

The sample holds a few counts of this clonotype. Here the CDR3 reads CASRQRGAYYNEQFF. DNA for the CDR3: TGTGCCAGCAGGCAGCGGGGGGCTTACTACAATGAGCAGTTCTTC. The chain links TRBV6-5 to TRBJ2-1; 9 nucleotides line up with TRBD2. This CDR3 spans 15 amino acids. Looked up from germline, CDR1 is MNHEY and CDR2 is SVGAGI. After removal of 6 bases from V and 3 bases from J, the junction contained 6 bases not matched to a gene.

The chain uses TRBV7-9 and TRBJ2-2, with 7 bases fitting TRBD1. The germline gives CDR1 SEHNR, CDR2 FQNEAQ (reference sequence). V lost 5 bases and J lost 5; bases outside the gene matches: 8. There are 15 residues in the CDR3. The CDR3, as DNA: TGTGCCAGCAGCCCCCGACAGGGCACTACCGGGGAGCTGTTTTTT. Its translation: CASSPRQGTTGELFF.

V and J are TRBV20-1 and TRBJ2-5, with TRBD2 matching over 8 bases. Germline V gives CDR1 DFQATT, CDR2 SNEGSKA (reference sequence). Losses at the gene ends were 3 bases for V and 2 bases for J; bases not matched to a gene: 5. CDR3 length equals 14 residues. The CDR3 loop is CSARDTSGQETQYF. CDR3 nucleotide sequence: TGCAGTGCTAGGGATACTAGCGGACAAGAGACCCAGTACTTC.

This clonotype was seen only once. A read error may be the cause here, since a much bigger clone is one base away. V is TRBV27 and J is TRBJ2-1; D is ambiguous. This CDR3 is 13 amino acids long. Germline CDR1 reads MNHEY; CDR2 reads SMNVEV (reference sequence). CDR3 coding DNA: TGTACCAGCAGTTTATCGAGACGGAATGAGCAGTTCTTC. Translated, it gives CTSSLSRRNEQFF.

The chain combines TRBV9 with TRBJ1-6; unclear D gene. CDR1 is SGDLS, CDR2 YYNGEE, per germline. The V end lost 0 bases, the J end lost 7 bases, and 11 bases lay between the germline ends. The CDR3 covers 15 residues. DNA of the CDR3: TGTGCCAGCAGCGTAGAGGGCACCGAAAATTCACCCCTCCACTTT. It encodes CASSVEGTENSPLHF.

The chain uses TRBV7-2 and TRBJ1-1; weak D call: TRBD1 (6 bases). CDR1 is SGHTA, CDR2 FQGNSA, per germline. V lost 0 bases and J 5 bases, leaving 16 bases between the germline ends. The CDR3 runs 16 residues. CDR3 bases: TGTGCCAGCAGCTTAGCGAGGGGGAAGGTTGGGACTGAAGCTTTCTTT. As protein: CASSLARGKVGTEAFF.

The chain employs TRBV7-9 and TRBJ2-3; TRBD2 might be the D (7 bases). The CDR3 consists of 15 residues. Germline CDR1 reads SEHNR; CDR2 reads FQNEAQ (reference sequence). V shed 5 bases and J shed 2 bases, with 14 bases lying between them. CDR3 sequence (DNA): TGTGCCAGCAGCCCAATTGGGGGGGCCACAGATACGCAGTATTTT. Protein: CASSPIGGATDTQYF.

As for this clonotype: This clone may be a read error of a much larger clone one base away. This chain connects TRBV6-1 to TRBJ2-5; no clear D gene. The CDR3 is 12 amino acids. Trimming cost V 8 bases and J 2 bases, with 9 bases left between them. CDR1 and CDR2 (germline): MNHNS, SASEGT. Here the CDR3 DNA reads TGTGCCAGCGCCAACGATCAAGAGACCCAGTACTTC. Translated: CASANDQETQYF.

Concerning this clonotype: Possible read error: a much larger clone is one base away. This sequence joins TRBV11-1 and TRBJ2-1; TRBD2 matches at 10 bases. This CDR3 is 16 amino acids long. V trimming: 5 bases; J trimming: 8 bases; junction bases outside the gene matches: 12. Germline CDR1 reads SGHAT; CDR2 reads FQDESV (reference sequence). The CDR3 is CASSPRTSGLYDEQFF. In DNA form, the CDR3 reads TGTGCCAGCAGCCCCCGGACTAGCGGCCTTTACGATGAGCAGTTCTTC.

This clonotype came up a few times. V usage is TRBV4-3 and J usage is TRBJ2-3; D possibly corresponds to TRBD2 (6 bases). V gave up 4 bases and J gave up 2 bases, with 13 bases separating them. Germline V gene sequence: CDR1 LGHNA, CDR2 YSLEER. This CDR3 is 15 amino acids long. The CDR3 coding sequence is TGCGCCAGCAGCCCAGGAGGGGTTCTCACAGATACGCAGTATTTT. This gives the protein CASSPGGVLTDTQYF.

This clonotype was seen a few times. This rearrangement joins TRBV27 to TRBJ1-2; the D is unclear. The CDR3 runs to 15 residues. Trimming stripped 0 bases from V and 6 bases from J, with 14 bases between. The V gene's germline CDR1 is MNHEY and CDR2 SMNVEV (reference sequence). CDR3 coding DNA: TGTGCCAGCAGTTTATCGGCCGGGAGGTTGGATGGCTACACCTTC. Translation gives CASSLSAGRLDGYTF.

This clonotype was counted only a few times. The chain joins TRBV3-1 to TRBJ1-2; D unclear. Germline V CDR1 and CDR2: LGHDT, YNNKEL (reference sequence). Trimming pared 4 bases from V and 8 bases from J, leaving 20 bases between. CDR3 size: 15 residues. The CDR3 nucleotides read TGTGCCAGCAGCCCCACATTAAAGACGGTACTAGGCTACACCTTC. As protein: CASSPTLKTVLGYTF.

The chain combines TRBV30 with TRBJ1-1; no clear D. V lost 0 bases and J 2 bases, leaving 13 bases between the germline ends. The CDR3 extends over 15 amino acids. Germline loops: CDR1 GTSNPN, CDR2 SVGIG (reference sequence). The chain's CDR3 is CAWSVGGFANTEAFF. Written as DNA, the CDR3 is TGTGCCTGGAGTGTCGGTGGGTTTGCCAACACTGAAGCTTTCTTT.

The chain is built from TRBV7-9 and TRBJ1-3, with a weak D call TRBD1 (6 bases). Germline V gives CDR1 SEHNR, CDR2 FQNEAQ (reference sequence). Trimming removed 3 bases from V and 0 bases from J, with 21 bases in between. This CDR3 has 19 amino acids. CDR3: CASSFRPSLGASSGNTIYF. In nucleotides, the CDR3 is TGTGCCAGCAGCTTTAGGCCATCTCTGGGGGCGAGCTCTGGAAACACCATATATTTT.

This chain joins TRBV27 and TRBJ2-2; D is uncertain. V lost 3 bases and J 0 bases, leaving 11 bases between the germline ends. The CDR3 runs 16 residues. Looked up from germline, CDR1 is MNHEY and CDR2 is SMNVEV (reference sequence). The CDR3 nucleotides read TGTGCCAGCAGTTTGGTGACACCAACGAACACCGGGGAGCTGTTTTTT. Amino acids: CASSLVTPTNTGELFF.

This clonotype was observed a handful of times. The J gene is TRBJ1-1, the V gene TRBV5-1; TRBD1 matches 11 bases. Germline CDR1 SGHRS, CDR2 YFSETQ. V was clipped by 5 bases and J by 1 base; unmatched bases: 4. The CDR3 is 15 amino acids. The CDR3 region is CASSRGQGANTEAFF. The CDR3 DNA sequence: TGCGCCAGCAGTCGTGGACAGGGGGCGAACACTGAAGCTTTCTTT.

The rearrangement links TRBV6-2 or TRBV6-3 to TRBJ1-2; a possible D gene is TRBD1 (6 bases). With 6 bases removed from V and 10 bases from J, the gap between germline ends came to 18 bases. The CDR3 has 13 residues. Germline V gene data show CDR1 as MNHEY and CDR2 as SVGEGT. CDR3 sequence reads: CASSTGTPTDYTF. The CDR3 coding sequence is TGTGCCAGCAGCACCGGGACACCAACCGACTACACCTTC.

The rearrangement joins TRBV20-1 to TRBJ1-6, with unresolved D. Germline CDR1 reads DFQATT; CDR2 reads SNEGSKA (reference sequence). CDR3 length equals 18 residues. The germline V and J ends were trimmed by 0 bases and 0 bases, with 15 bases remaining between them. The CDR3 DNA reads TGCAGTGCTAGAGATATCGCAGGTCCAAGCTCCTATAATTCACCCCTCCACTTT. Protein sequence: CSARDIAGPSSYNSPLHF.

The CDR3 is CASSYVFDTEAFF. DNA of the CDR3: TGTGCCAGCAGTTACGTTTTTGACACTGAAGCTTTCTTT. The rearrangement links TRBV6-2 or TRBV6-3 to TRBJ1-1; D not certain. V was pared by 2 bases and J by 3 bases, with 7 bases between. Per the germline V gene, CDR1 is MNHEY and CDR2 is SVGEGT. The CDR3 loop spans 13 amino acids.

The rearrangement uses TRBV20-1 and TRBJ1-2; possibly TRBD1 for D (5 bases). Between the trimmed V and J ends, which lost 1 base and 1 base, there was a span of 13 bases. CDR3 length equals 15 residues. Germline V gene sequence: CDR1 DFQATT, CDR2 SNEGSKA (reference sequence). The CDR3: CSARGGRDSNYGYTF. The CDR3, as DNA: TGCAGTGCTAGAGGTGGTAGAGACAGTAACTATGGCTACACCTTC.

The chain has TRBV14 and TRBJ2-1; D gene unclear. The length of the CDR3 is 16 residues. V was trimmed by 9 bases and J by 0 bases, leaving 18 bases between them. Per the germline V gene, CDR1 is SGHDN and CDR2 is FVKESK. CDR3 region: CASGPPLGSSYNEQFF. In DNA, the CDR3 is TGTGCCAGTGGACCCCCACTTGGAAGCTCCTACAATGAGCAGTTCTTC.

This clonotype was recorded a few times. The gene calls are TRBV13 and TRBJ2-4; possibly TRBD1 or TRBD2 for D (6 bases each). Between the trimmed V and J ends, which lost 2 bases and 2 bases, there was a span of 13 bases. Germline V gene data show CDR1 as PRHDT and CDR2 as FYEKMQ (reference sequence). The CDR3 length is 16 residues. As DNA, the CDR3 is TGTGCCAGCAGCTTATTAGGGGGGATCACCAAAAACATTCAGTACTTC. Residues: CASSLLGGITKNIQYF.